This T cell receptor (beta chain) was found in a study of OX40 agonist ivuxolimab in advanced cancers. Produced via immunoSEQ multiplex PCR; TCRdb's table is partial and in-frame only. The data show some 81,000 clones, 70% to 90% seen once. Sample: CD4+ or CD8+ T cells sorted from blood, taken in a trial of the OX40 agonist ivuxolimab. This receptor was identified in an adult with an advanced solid tumor such as melanoma, head and neck, liver or kidney cancer.

CDR3 loop: CASSLIGTTEAFF. As DNA, the CDR3 is TGTGCCAGCAGCTTAATCGGTACCACTGAAGCTTTCTTT. The chain carries TRBV5-5 and TRBJ1-1; the D is unclear. Germline V lookup: CDR1 SGHKS, CDR2 YYEKEE (reference sequence). V was clipped by 2 bases and J by 4 bases, with 9 bases between them. This CDR3 region has 13 residues.